The 9 T cell receptor beta chains below come from one sample, sequenced in a study of patients and donors after allogeneic stem cell transplantation. A single record per CDR3 protein comes from TCRdb applying MiXCR to the RT-PCR reads. The repertoire holds fewer than 75,000 distinct CDR3 sequences, about 30% seen once, with about a quarter in the top ten. The specimen sequenced was blood, either unsorted or a sorted T cell fraction (not recorded which). Receptors were obtained from a human donor who was either an allogeneic HSCT recipient or a stem cell or donor lymphocyte infusion donor (not recorded which). It is not recorded whose cells these are; they may come from a transplant donor.

The rearrangement links TRBV20-1 to TRBJ1-1; D remains unclear. The CDR3 consists of 13 residues. V lost 5 bases and J lost 2, with 12 bases in between. The germline CDR1 and CDR2 sequences are DFQATT and SNEGSKA (reference sequence). In DNA, the CDR3 is TGCAGTGCTTTGGACCGCCTCAACACTGAAGCTTTCTTT. Protein product: CSALDRLNTEAFF.

Comment on this clonotype: Without the conserved terminal phenylalanine or tryptophan, this CDR3 likely stems from a read error. The chain carries TRBV12-3 or TRBV12-4 and TRBJ1-3; D unclear. Trimming pared 4 bases from V and 4 bases from J, leaving 5 bases between. This CDR3 comprises 12 residues. The CDR3 protein is CASSSTGNTIYL. In DNA form, the CDR3 reads TGTGCCAGCAGTTCCACGGGAAACACCATATATTTG.

This clonotype was counted many times. This chain links TRBV5-1 with TRBJ2-2; D gene uncertain. The CDR3 is made up of 11 amino acids. Looked up from germline, CDR1 is SGHRS and CDR2 is YFSETQ. Trimming removed 1 base from V and 6 bases from J, with 1 base in between. CDR3 residues: CASSLSGELFF. In DNA form, the CDR3 reads TGCGCCAGCAGCTTGTCCGGGGAGCTGTTTTTT.

The chain carries TRBV29-1 and TRBJ1-6; the D gene is possibly TRBD1 (5 bases). Germline CDR1 is SQVTM and CDR2 is ANQGSEA. This CDR3 has 14 residues. V was shortened by 5 bases and J by 8 bases, with 16 bases between the two germline ends. CDR3 nucleotides: TGCAGCGTTAGAACTGGGACCTCGGATTCACCCCTCCACTTT. Translating gives CSVRTGTSDSPLHF. The whole variable domain, filled in from reference TRBV29-1 and TRBJ1-6, reads SAVISQKPSRDICQRGTSLTIQCQVDSQVTMMFWYRQQPGQSLTLIATANQGSEATYESGFVIDKFPISRPNLTFSTLTVSNMSPEDSSIYLCSVRTGTSDSPLHFGNGTRLTVT.

This clonotype was counted between two and nine times. The gene calls are TRBV7-9 and TRBJ1-3; D gene ambiguous. Germline CDR1 is SEHNR and CDR2 is FQNEAQ (reference sequence). This CDR3 is 18 amino acids long. Trimming cost V 5 bases and J 0 bases, with 20 bases left between them. The CDR3 sequence is CASSPSRFFSVSGNTIYF. CDR3 coding DNA: TGTGCCAGCAGCCCTAGTAGGTTTTTCTCAGTCTCTGGAAACACCATATATTTT.

The chain recombines TRBV24-1 with TRBJ2-2, with D perhaps being TRBD1 or TRBD2 (6 bases each). The CDR3 extends over 15 amino acids. Germline V gene lookup returns CDR1 KGHDR and CDR2 SFDVKD. The V gene lost 5 bases and the J gene lost 3 bases, with 12 bases spanning the gap. The CDR3 sequence: CATSAGGPDTGELFF. DNA of the CDR3: TGTGCCACCAGTGCCGGGGGCCCGGACACCGGGGAGCTGTTTTTT.

This clonotype turned up a few times. V and J are TRBV20-1 and TRBJ2-7, with D perhaps matching TRBD1 or TRBD2 (5 bases each). Trimming took 3 bases from V and 3 from J, leaving 6 bases between them. Germline CDR1 DFQATT, CDR2 SNEGSKA (reference sequence). This CDR3 spans 11 amino acids. CDR3 sequence reads: CSARGDYEQYF. For the CDR3, the DNA is TGCAGTGCTAGGGGGGACTACGAGCAGTACTTC.

The chain combines TRBV15 with TRBJ1-1; D gene uncertain. Germline CDR1 is LNHNV and CDR2 is YYDKDF (reference sequence). This CDR3 comprises 15 residues. Trimming left V 5 bases short and J 3 bases short, with 16 bases between. The CDR3 is CATSPRSSTDTEAFF. Written as DNA, the CDR3 is TGTGCCACCAGCCCCAGATCGTCAACGGACACTGAAGCTTTCTTT.

The CDR3 DNA follows: TGTGCCAGCAGCTCCCCGAGAGGACGGCAAAATGAAAAACTGTTTTTT. Translated: CASSSPRGRQNEKLFF. The chain joins TRBV7-9 to TRBJ1-4; no clear D gene. Germline CDR1 and CDR2: SEHNR and FQNEAQ (reference sequence). V lost 4 bases, J lost 5 bases, and 17 bases lay in between. There are 16 residues in the CDR3.